This is a list of T cell receptor beta chains from one sample in a study of blood T cells in healthy people across ages. TCRdb processed the 5' RACE reads anew with MiXCR; each CDR3 protein has one entry. The repertoire has 850,000 to 950,000 distinct CDR3 sequences, under 30% of them found once; the top ten carry roughly 17%. Sequenced material: blood. These receptors originate from a woman older than 75 in good health. Each CDR3 is given with its conserved first and last residue. A D gene is named only where the DNA matches it firmly. The size entry is marked missing in some rows and otherwise reads once, few, many or a size class.

v_gene: TRBV20-1
abundance: few
d_gene: TRBD2
j_gene: TRBJ2-5
CDR3aa: CSAPGAGKETQYF
CDR3nt: TGCAGTGCCCCCGGAGCGGGGAAAGAGACCCAGTACTTC

v_gene: TRBV27
abundance: many
d_gene: -
j_gene: TRBJ1-2
CDR3aa: CASSLFRPGGGSYYGYTF
CDR3nt: TGTGCCAGCAGTTTATTTCGACCAGGTGGGGGGTCTTACTATGGCTACACCTTC

v_gene: TRBV11-3
abundance: many
d_gene: -
j_gene: TRBJ2-1
CDR3aa: CASSSRGVYNEQFF
CDR3nt: TGTGCCAGCAGCTCCCGAGGGGTCTACAATGAGCAGTTCTTC

v_gene: TRBV20-1
abundance: few
d_gene: -
j_gene: TRBJ2-3
CDR3aa: CSATLPLTNTQYF
CDR3nt: TGCAGTGCTACCCTCCCCCTCACAAATACGCAGTATTTT

v_gene: TRBV5-1
abundance: once
d_gene: TRBD1
j_gene: TRBJ1-1
CDR3aa: CASSQDRGGQAFF
CDR3nt: TGCGCCAGCAGCCAGGACAGGGGCGGACAAGCTTTCTTT

v_gene: TRBV2
abundance: many
d_gene: TRBD2
j_gene: TRBJ2-5
CDR3aa: CASSGTSGGYPGETQYF
CDR3nt: TGTGCCAGCAGTGGGACTAGCGGAGGTTATCCAGGGGAGACCCAGTACTTC

v_gene: TRBV12-3/TRBV12-4
abundance: few
d_gene: TRBD2
j_gene: TRBJ2-7
CDR3aa: CAGSPGLAASYNEQYF
CDR3nt: TGTGCCGGCAGTCCGGGACTAGCGGCGTCCTACAATGAGCAGTACTTC

v_gene: TRBV12-3/TRBV12-4
abundance: -
d_gene: -
j_gene: TRBJ2-5
CDR3aa: CASRVDGGETQYF
CDR3nt: TGTGCCAGCAGGGTCGACGGGGGAGAGACCCAGTACTTC

v_gene: TRBV28
abundance: -
d_gene: -
j_gene: TRBJ1-2
CDR3aa: CASSFTLTGNYGYTF
CDR3nt: TGTGCCAGCAGTTTTACCTTGACGGGTAACTATGGCTACACCTTC

v_gene: TRBV10-3
abundance: -
d_gene: TRBD1
j_gene: TRBJ1-1
CDR3aa: CAISVGQGHTEAFF
CDR3nt: TGTGCCATCAGTGTTGGACAGGGACACACTGAAGCTTTCTTT

v_gene: TRBV7-2
abundance: many
d_gene: TRBD2
j_gene: TRBJ2-3
CDR3aa: CASSGGLAGGNTDTQYF
CDR3nt: TGTGCCAGCAGCGGGGGACTAGCGGGGGGGAACACAGATACGCAGTATTTT

v_gene: TRBV24-1
abundance: many
d_gene: TRBD1
j_gene: TRBJ1-2
CDR3aa: CATSDARTGALGYTF
CDR3nt: TGTGCCACCAGTGATGCCAGGACAGGGGCGCTTGGCTACACCTTC

v_gene: TRBV3-1
abundance: few
d_gene: TRBD1
j_gene: TRBJ2-6
CDR3aa: CASGQEGGTGRSGANVLTF
CDR3nt: TGTGCCAGCGGCCAAGAAGGCGGGACAGGTCGCTCTGGGGCCAACGTCCTGACTTTC

v_gene: TRBV19
abundance: -
d_gene: -
j_gene: TRBJ1-4
CDR3aa: CASSIDGGSNEKLFF
CDR3nt: TGTGCCAGTAGTATCGACGGGGGATCTAATGAAAAACTGTTTTTT

v_gene: TRBV7-2
abundance: many
d_gene: TRBD1
j_gene: TRBJ2-1
CDR3aa: CASSLGQGLYNEQFF
CDR3nt: TGTGCCAGCAGCTTAGGACAGGGGTTATACAATGAGCAGTTCTTC

v_gene: TRBV3-1
abundance: few
d_gene: TRBD1
j_gene: TRBJ2-5
CDR3aa: CASSQKGAQTQYF
CDR3nt: TGTGCCAGCAGCCAGAAGGGGGCGCAGACCCAGTACTTC

v_gene: TRBV10-3
abundance: many
d_gene: -
j_gene: TRBJ2-5
CDR3aa: CAISETGYGRETQYF
CDR3nt: TGTGCCATCAGTGAGACAGGTTACGGAAGGGAGACCCAGTACTTC